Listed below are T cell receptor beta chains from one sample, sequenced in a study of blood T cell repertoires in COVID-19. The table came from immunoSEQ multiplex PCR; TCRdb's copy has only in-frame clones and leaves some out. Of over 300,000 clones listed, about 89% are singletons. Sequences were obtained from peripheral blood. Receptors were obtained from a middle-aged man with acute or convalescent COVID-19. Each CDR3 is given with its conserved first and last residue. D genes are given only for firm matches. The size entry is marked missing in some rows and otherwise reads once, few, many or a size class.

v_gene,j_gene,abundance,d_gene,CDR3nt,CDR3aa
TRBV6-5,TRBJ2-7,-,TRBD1,TGTGCCAGCAGTTACGTCCGGGACAGCTCCTACGAGCAGTACTTC,CASSYVRDSSYEQYF
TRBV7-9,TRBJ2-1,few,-,TGTGCCAGCAGCTTAGAAAACGGGGTTTTGGGTCACAGCAATGAGCAGTTCTTC,CASSLENGVLGHSNEQFF
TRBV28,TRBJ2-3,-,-,TGTGCCAGCAGTTTCCGTCGGGACACCACAGATACGCAGTATTTT,CASSFRRDTTDTQYF
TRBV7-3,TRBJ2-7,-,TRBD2,TGTGCCAGCAGCTTAGGGCCTCCCGGGGGGGGCTCCTACGAGCAGTACTTC,CASSLGPPGGGSYEQYF
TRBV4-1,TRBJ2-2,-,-,TGCGCCAGCAGCCAAGTCGTGCGGGGCGGGGCCGGGGAGCTGTTTTTT,CASSQVVRGGAGELFF
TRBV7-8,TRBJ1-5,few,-,TGTGCCAGCAGCTTAGGGAACGGCGGGTCGGCCGTGGCCCAGCATTTT,CASSLGNGGSAVAQHF
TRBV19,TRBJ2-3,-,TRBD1,TGTGCCAGTAGTTTCCGCTCAGGGGGAAGCACAGATACGCAGTATTTT,CASSFRSGGSTDTQYF
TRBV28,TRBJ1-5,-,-,TGTGCCAGCCAGACGGGGGTGCAGCCCCAGCATTTT,CASQTGVQPQHF
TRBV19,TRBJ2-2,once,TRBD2,TGTGCCAGTAGTGGGACTAGACCAAACACCGGGGAGCTGTTTTTT,CASSGTRPNTGELFF
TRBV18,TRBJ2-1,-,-,TGTGCCAGCTCACCTAGCAGGGTCTACAATGAGCAGTTCTTC,CASSPSRVYNEQFF
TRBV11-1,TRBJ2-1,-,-,TGTGCCAGCAGCTTCCAGACAGAGAGTGTTATCAATGAGCAGTTCTTC,CASSFQTESVINEQFF
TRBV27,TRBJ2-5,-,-,TGTGCCAGCAGTTTATCGTCTGCGGGTAGAGAGACCCAGTACTTC,CASSLSSAGRETQYF
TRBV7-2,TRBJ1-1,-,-,TGTGCCAGCAGCCGCGCCGGGCCGGGGACTGAAGCTTTCTTT,CASSRAGPGTEAFF